These T cell receptor beta chains were read from a single sample in a study of blood T cell repertoires in COVID-19. The table came from immunoSEQ multiplex PCR; TCRdb's copy has only in-frame clones and leaves some out. The sample shows more than 200,000 clones, 70% to 90% of them seen only once. Sequencing input: PBMCs or T cells enriched from blood (not recorded which). The receptors originated from a man aged 30-40 years who had recovered from COVID-19. Each CDR3 is given with its conserved first and last residue. The D gene is left open where the match is weak. Only some rows state a clone size, as once, few, many or a class for expanded clones.

v_call,j_call,d_call,clone_size,cdr3_nt,cdr3_aa
TRBV11-2,TRBJ2-7,NA,NA,TGTGCCAGCAGCCTCTTAAAGGGCAGGGTCCACGAGCAGTACTTC,CASSLLKGRVHEQYF
TRBV27,TRBJ2-2,TRBD1,few,TGTGCCAGCAGTTCCAAACACGGACAGGGTAATGCGAACACCGGGGAGCTGTTTTTT,CASSSKHGQGNANTGELFF
TRBV6-5,TRBJ2-6,TRBD1,NA,TGTGCCAGCAAAACAGGGGCAGAGGCCAACGTCCTGACTTTC,CASKTGAEANVLTF
TRBV7-3,TRBJ2-7,TRBD1,NA,TGTGCCAGCAGCCCAACTGGGGACAGGGGGCCCCACGAGCAGTACTTC,CASSPTGDRGPHEQYF
TRBV12-5,TRBJ2-7,NA,few,TGTGCTAGTGGGACCCTGTGGTCGGCTAGGGGCACCTACGAGCAGTACTTC,CASGTLWSARGTYEQYF
TRBV30,TRBJ1-2,NA,NA,TGTGCCTGGAGTCCGGACGGCGGAGGCTATGGCTACACCTTC,CAWSPDGGGYGYTF
TRBV6-5,TRBJ2-3,NA,NA,TGTGCCAGCAGCCACAGGAGACTCACAGATACGCAGTATTTT,CASSHRRLTDTQYF
TRBV11-2,TRBJ1-1,TRBD1,NA,TGTGCCAGCAGCTCGGGACAGGGGGCTCAAGCTTTCTTT,CASSSGQGAQAFF
TRBV5-1,TRBJ2-1,NA,few,TGCGCCAGCAGCTTTCAGGGGGGCTCCTACAATGAGCAGTTCTTC,CASSFQGGSYNEQFF
TRBV5-6,TRBJ1-1,TRBD1,NA,TGTGCCAGCAGCTTGGTGGACAGGGAGTACACTGAAGCTTTCTTT,CASSLVDREYTEAFF
TRBV4-2,TRBJ1-3,TRBD1,NA,TGTGCCAGCAGCCAAGATTGGGGACAGGGGGCGACGGGAAACACCATATATTTT,CASSQDWGQGATGNTIYF
TRBV28,TRBJ1-2,TRBD1,NA,TGTGCCAGCAGTTCGAACCTTGGGACAGTCTATGGCTACACCTTC,CASSSNLGTVYGYTF
TRBV7-2,TRBJ2-1,TRBD2,NA,TGTGCCAGCCTAGCGGGGGCGACGAGCTCCTACAATGAGCAGTTCTTC,CASLAGATSSYNEQFF
TRBV3-1/TRBV3-2,TRBJ2-3,NA,NA,TGTGCCAGCAGCCCCTCGGGTGGACACCCCACAGATACGCAGTATTTT,CASSPSGGHPTDTQYF
TRBV6-5,TRBJ2-7,NA,NA,TGTGCCAGCAGTTACTCGAGAATCCGGGGTATCTACGAGCAGTACTTC,CASSYSRIRGIYEQYF
TRBV6-5,TRBJ1-2,NA,NA,TGTGCCAGCAGTTACTTGGGGTTCGGGGGAGCTGATGGCTACACCTTC,CASSYLGFGGADGYTF
TRBV30,TRBJ1-6,NA,NA,TGTGCCTGGAGTGTTAACAGTGGCTCACCCCTCCACTTT,CAWSVNSGSPLHF
TRBV2,TRBJ2-3,TRBD2,NA,TGTGCCAGCAGTAAGGGACTAGCGGGGTCCACAGATACGCAGTATTTT,CASSKGLAGSTDTQYF
TRBV6-5,TRBJ2-5,TRBD2,NA,TGTGCCAGCAGGAGGGGGGGACTAGCGTTGGAGACCCAGTACTTC,CASRRGGLALETQYF
TRBV7-9,TRBJ1-1,NA,NA,TGTGCCAGCAGCTTAATTGAACAGCAGAACACTGAAGCTTTCTTT,CASSLIEQQNTEAFF
TRBV7-7,TRBJ2-5,TRBD1,NA,TGTGCTAGCAGCTTAGATCACAGGGGGCTGGGGGAGACCCAGTACTTC,CASSLDHRGLGETQYF
TRBV5-1,TRBJ2-3,TRBD1,NA,TGCGCCAGCAGCAACTCGGGACAGGATTATGATACGCAGTATTTT,CASSNSGQDYDTQYF
TRBV6-5,TRBJ1-6,NA,few,TGTGCCAGCAGTTATAGGCAGGGAAGTTCACCCCTCCACTTT,CASSYRQGSSPLHF
TRBV11-2,TRBJ1-2,NA,NA,TGTGCCAGCAGTTCCGACAGTAACTATGGCTACACCTTC,CASSSDSNYGYTF
TRBV24-1,TRBJ1-5,TRBD1,NA,TGTGCCACCAGTGTCCCCGACAGGGGAGATCAGCCCCAGCATTTT,CATSVPDRGDQPQHF
TRBV4-1,TRBJ1-5,NA,NA,TGCGCCAGCAGCCAACCTAGGGAGCGACAGCCCCAGCATTTT,CASSQPRERQPQHF
TRBV6-5,TRBJ2-7,TRBD2,NA,TGTGCCAGCAGTTCGGGACTAGCGGAGAAAACCTACGAGCAGTACTTC,CASSSGLAEKTYEQYF
TRBV11-2,TRBJ1-3,NA,NA,TGTGCCAGCAGCAGCCTCCAGGGCTCTGGAAACACCATATATTTT,CASSSLQGSGNTIYF
TRBV6-2/TRBV6-3,TRBJ2-2,NA,NA,TGTGCCAGCAGTTACCCCATCACCGGGGAGCTGTTTTTT,CASSYPITGELFF
TRBV9,TRBJ2-7,TRBD2,NA,TGTGCCAGCAGCGTAAGAAACGGGGGGACGATGACAAAGACTTCCAGCTCCTACGAGCAGTACTTC,CASSVRNGGTMTKTSSSYEQYF
TRBV19,TRBJ1-6,TRBD1,NA,TGTGCCAGTAGTATAGCCCTCCGACAGGGTGCTTCACCCCTCCACTTT,CASSIALRQGASPLHF
TRBV20-1,TRBJ1-1,NA,NA,TGCAGTGCTAGTCTACTGTACCTGAACACTGAAGCTTTCTTT,CSASLLYLNTEAFF
TRBV27,TRBJ2-1,TRBD2,once,TGTGCCAGCAGTGGAGGACTAGCGGAGGTTATTAATGAGCAGTTCTTC,CASSGGLAEVINEQFF
TRBV10-2,TRBJ2-3,NA,NA,TGCGCCAGCAGTTTGGGACAGCGGGGCACAGATACGCAGTATTTT,CASSLGQRGTDTQYF
TRBV18,TRBJ2-3,NA,NA,TGTGCCAGCTCACGAGCGGGCACAGATACGCAGTATTTT,CASSRAGTDTQYF
TRBV5-6,TRBJ2-3,TRBD2,NA,TGTGCCAGCAGGATAGGACTAGCGGGAGATACGCAGTATTTT,CASRIGLAGDTQYF
TRBV16,TRBJ1-1,TRBD1,NA,TGTGCCAGCAGCCTCTTCCCGGGACAGGGGGCAGCTGAAGCTTTCTTT,CASSLFPGQGAAEAFF
TRBV6-1,TRBJ1-2,TRBD1,NA,TGTGCCAGCAGTGAAAATACCGGGACAGTGTATGGCTGCACCTTC,CASSENTGTVYGCTF
TRBV30,TRBJ2-7,TRBD1,few,TGTGCCTGGAGTAACGGACAGGTGACCGCCGAGCAGTACTTC,CAWSNGQVTAEQYF
TRBV5-1,TRBJ2-6,TRBD2,NA,TGCGCCAGCAGCGCCACTAGCGGGAGGACTATCTCTGGGGCCAACGTCCTGACTTTC,CASSATSGRTISGANVLTF
TRBV18,TRBJ2-1,NA,NA,TGTGCCAGCTCCCTACCACCGGGACAACGAGAGCAGTTCTTC,CASSLPPGQREQFF
TRBV7-9,TRBJ1-4,NA,NA,TGTGCCAGCAGCTTCCCTTCGGGGGCAACTAATGAAAAACTGTTTTTT,CASSFPSGATNEKLFF
TRBV6-5,TRBJ2-1,NA,once,TGTGCCAGCAGTTACTCAACAAACCCCAATGAGCAGTTCTTC,CASSYSTNPNEQFF
TRBV6-5,TRBJ1-6,NA,NA,TGTGCCAGCAGTTACTCGGGGAGGGTCTGGAATTCACCCCTCCACTTT,CASSYSGRVWNSPLHF
TRBV6-6,TRBJ1-1,TRBD1,NA,TGTGCCAGCAGCCCCCCGGGACAGGGGCGGAACACTGAAGCTTTCTTT,CASSPPGQGRNTEAFF
TRBV28,TRBJ2-7,NA,NA,TGTGCCAGCACCACTCCAGGGGGCGCGGGGGACGAGCAGTACTTC,CASTTPGGAGDEQYF
TRBV6-5,TRBJ2-7,TRBD2,once,TGTGCCAGCAAACTGGGACTAGCGGGGGACGCGGGGCAGTACTTC,CASKLGLAGDAGQYF
TRBV7-2,TRBJ2-5,NA,NA,TGTGCCAGCAGCTTAGATAAACGCAGGGGTTTGAAAGAGACCCAGTACTTC,CASSLDKRRGLKETQYF
TRBV4-2,TRBJ2-1,NA,NA,TGTGCCAGCAGCCAAGCGGCTAGCTCCTACAATGAGCAGTTCTTC,CASSQAASSYNEQFF
TRBV13,TRBJ2-2,NA,NA,TGTGCCAGCAGCGGCAGTAAGCTGTTTTTT,CASSGSKLFF
TRBV18,TRBJ1-5,NA,NA,TGTGCCAGCTCACCAGAGCAGACAGAGAATCAGCCCCAGCATTTT,CASSPEQTENQPQHF
TRBV18,TRBJ2-5,NA,NA,TGTGCCAGCTCACCACCGGACAGACAAGAGACCCAGTACTTC,CASSPPDRQETQYF
TRBV30,TRBJ2-6,NA,few,TGTGCCTGGAGTTGGGGGGAGGAATCTGGGGCCAACGTCCTGACTTTC,CAWSWGEESGANVLTF
TRBV5-1,TRBJ2-2,TRBD2,once,TGCGCCAGCAGCCAGGCTAGCGGGAGAAACACCGGGGAGCTGTTTTTT,CASSQASGRNTGELFF
TRBV30,TRBJ1-2,NA,NA,TGTGCCTGGAGAGGAGCAGGGGCCTATGGCTACACCTTC,CAWRGAGAYGYTF
TRBV5-8,TRBJ2-7,NA,once,TGTGCCAGCAGCTGGTCCGAACAAAGACGGGGAAAAGGCTTC,CASSWSEQRRGKGF
TRBV11-3,TRBJ2-1,TRBD1,NA,TGTGCCAGCAGCTCTCGACAGGGGGCTGGTGAGCAGTTCTTC,CASSSRQGAGEQFF